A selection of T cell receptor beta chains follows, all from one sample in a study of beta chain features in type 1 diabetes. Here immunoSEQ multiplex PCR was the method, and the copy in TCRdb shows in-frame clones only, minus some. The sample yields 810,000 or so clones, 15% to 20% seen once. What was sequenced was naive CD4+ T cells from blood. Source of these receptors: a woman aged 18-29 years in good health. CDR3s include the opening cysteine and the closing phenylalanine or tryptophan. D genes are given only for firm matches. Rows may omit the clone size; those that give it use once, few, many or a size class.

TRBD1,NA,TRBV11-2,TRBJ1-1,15,TGTGCCAGCAGCTCACTACCGGACAGGTCCACTGAAGCTTTCTTT,CASSSLPDRSTEAFF
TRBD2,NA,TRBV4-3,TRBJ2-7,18,TGCGCCAGCAGCCAAGATGGGACTAGCGGGAGTATCTCCTACGAGCAGTACTTC,CASSQDGTSGSISYEQYF
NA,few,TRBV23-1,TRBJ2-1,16,TGCGCCCCGATTCCCATTACCGGACCTGCAGGTTATGAGCAGTTCTTC,CAPIPITGPAGYEQFF
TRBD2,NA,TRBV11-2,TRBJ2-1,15,TGTGCCAGCAGCGCAGGACTAGCGGGAGTCAATGAGCAGTTCTTC,CASSAGLAGVNEQFF
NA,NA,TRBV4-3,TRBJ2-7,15,TGCGCCAGCAGCCAAGAGGCTGCAAGCTCCTACGAGCAGTACTTC,CASSQEAASSYEQYF
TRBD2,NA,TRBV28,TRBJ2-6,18,TGTGCCAGCAGCAATCTAGCGGGAGTTTACTCTGGGGCCAACGTCCTGACTTTC,CASSNLAGVYSGANVLTF
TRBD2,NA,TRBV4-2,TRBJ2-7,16,TGTGCCAGCAGCCAAGGCCGGACTAGCGGGACTGGCGAGCAGTACTTC,CASSQGRTSGTGEQYF
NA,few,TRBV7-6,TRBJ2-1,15,TGTGCCAGCAGCGCTACCCACACGACCTACAATGAGCAGTTCTTC,CASSATHTTYNEQFF
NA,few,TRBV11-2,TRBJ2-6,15,TGTGCCAGCAGCTTAGGAGGGGCTGGGGCCAACGTCCTGACTTTC,CASSLGGAGANVLTF
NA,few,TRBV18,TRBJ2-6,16,TGTGCCAGCTCAGGAACAGGTACCTCTGGGGCCAACGTCCTGACTTTC,CASSGTGTSGANVLTF
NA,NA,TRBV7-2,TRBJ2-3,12,TGTGCCAGCAGCTTAGAAGTGGATACGCAGTATTTT,CASSLEVDTQYF
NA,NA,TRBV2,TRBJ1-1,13,TGTGCCAGCAAGTTAACAGGATGGGTTGAAGCTTTCTTT,CASKLTGWVEAFF
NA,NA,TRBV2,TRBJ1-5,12,TGTGCCGTACAGGGATTCGCAGGGCCCCAGCATTTT,CAVQGFAGPQHF
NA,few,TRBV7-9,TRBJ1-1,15,TGTGCCAGCAGCCAAAGAGAGACAGCGAACACTGAAGCTTTCTTT,CASSQRETANTEAFF
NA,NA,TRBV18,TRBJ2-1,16,TGTGCCAGCTCACCTCGCGGACAGTCGTCCTACAATGAGCAGTTCTTC,CASSPRGQSSYNEQFF
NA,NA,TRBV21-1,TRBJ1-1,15,TGTGCCAGCAGCACGGGGGGGGCGCGGGGCACTGAAGCTTTCTTT,CASSTGGARGTEAFF
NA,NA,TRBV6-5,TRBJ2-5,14,TGTGCCAGCAGACCCTGGACAGCCCAAGAGACCCAGTACTTC,CASRPWTAQETQYF
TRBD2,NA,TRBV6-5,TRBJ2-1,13,TGTGCCAGCAGTACATTGGGAGGGAATGAGCAGTTCTTC,CASSTLGGNEQFF
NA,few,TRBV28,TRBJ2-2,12,TGTGCCGGGGCATCGAACACCGGGGAGCTGTTTTTT,CAGASNTGELFF
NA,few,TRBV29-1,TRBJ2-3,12,TGCAGCGAGACGCTTAGCACAGATACGCAGTATTTT,CSETLSTDTQYF
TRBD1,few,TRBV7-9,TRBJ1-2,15,TGTGCCAGCAGCGCGGGACAGGGATGGGACTATGGCTACACCTTC,CASSAGQGWDYGYTF
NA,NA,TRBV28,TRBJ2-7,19,TGTGCCAGCAGTTTAAGCCGCGGGTGGGCTAGCGAGGCGTCCTACGAGCAGTACTTC,CASSLSRGWASEASYEQYF
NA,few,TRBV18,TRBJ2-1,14,TGTGCCAGCTCATCCTCTGGGACTTGGAATGAGCAGTTCTTC,CASSSSGTWNEQFF
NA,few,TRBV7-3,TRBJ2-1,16,TGTGCCAGCAGCGCAACCTCGGACAGATCCTACAATGAGCAGTTCTTC,CASSATSDRSYNEQFF
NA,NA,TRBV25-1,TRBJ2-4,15,TGTGCCAGCAGTGATCCTTCCCTAGCCAAAAACATTCAGTACTTC,CASSDPSLAKNIQYF
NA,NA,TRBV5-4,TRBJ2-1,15,TGTGCCAGCAGCCACCTAGACCGCTCCTACAATGAGCAGTTCTTC,CASSHLDRSYNEQFF
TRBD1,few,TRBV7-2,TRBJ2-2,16,TGTGCCAGCAGCCTCCACGGACAGGGGAACACCGGGGAGCTGTTTTTT,CASSLHGQGNTGELFF
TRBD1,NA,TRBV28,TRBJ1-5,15,TGTGCCAGCAGTTTATCGCAGGGGGAAGGTCAGCCCCAGCATTTT,CASSLSQGEGQPQHF
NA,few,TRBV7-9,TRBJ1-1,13,TGTGCCAGCAGCTCCCAGGGGTACACTGAAGCTTTCTTT,CASSSQGYTEAFF
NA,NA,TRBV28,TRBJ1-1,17,TGTGCCAGCAGTTCGCTAGACTGGACGGACATGAACACTGAAGCTTTCTTT,CASSSLDWTDMNTEAFF
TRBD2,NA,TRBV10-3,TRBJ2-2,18,TGTGCCATCGGGACTAGCGGGAGCCAAGCCGCGAACACCGGGGAGCTGTTTTTT,CAIGTSGSQAANTGELFF
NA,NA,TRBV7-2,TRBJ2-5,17,TGTGCCAGCAGCCATCCCCCCCGGGGCCAGTACCAAGAGACCCAGTACTTC,CASSHPPRGQYQETQYF
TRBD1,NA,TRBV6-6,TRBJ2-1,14,TGTGCCAGCGGGAGGGACAGGGACTACAATGAGCAGTTCTTC,CASGRDRDYNEQFF
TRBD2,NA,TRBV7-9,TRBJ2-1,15,TGTGCCAGCAGCTACAGCGGGAGCCAAAACAATGAGCAGTTCTTC,CASSYSGSQNNEQFF
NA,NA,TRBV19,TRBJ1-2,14,TGTGCCAGTAGTGCAGGGGCGCGGATCTATGGCTACACCTTC,CASSAGARIYGYTF
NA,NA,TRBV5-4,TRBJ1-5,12,TGTGCCAGCAGCTTTAGGAATCAGCCCCAGCATTTT,CASSFRNQPQHF